This entry is about one T cell receptor beta chain. Its antigen is currently unknown. Trimming removed 4 bases at V and 4 bases at J, with 7 bases between. Per the germline V gene, CDR1 is SQVTM and CDR2 is ANQGSEA. The CDR3 contains 12 residues. The data originate from a study of T cell repertoires in cytomegalovirus infection. Overall study findings and caveats: The cumulative frequency of public TCR beta families identified carriers of CMV plus the relevant HLA.

Via MiXCR, TCRdb re-called the reads, giving one row per CDR3 protein. The sample holds about 300,000 distinct CDR3 sequences, about a quarter seen once. This TCR came from a human donor in good health (CMV status not recorded). Some clones in this sample may be carry-over from other donors' samples. The sample comprised PBMCs. J is TRBJ1-4 and V is TRBV29-1; the D is unclear. For the CDR3, the DNA is TGCAGCGTTGTGGGTGGTAATGAAAAACTGTTTTTT. Translating it yields CSVVGGNEKLFF.